This T cell receptor beta chain is drawn from a study of OX40 agonist ivuxolimab in advanced cancers. About the study: The patients' treatment was ivuxolimab, an agonistic anti-OX40 (CD134) antibody.

Baseline was the first blood sampling point, followed by cycle 4 day 1 and cycle 7 day 1. A single count supports this clone. Antigen: not known. V gave up 2 bases and J gave up 4 bases, with 9 bases separating them. Germline loops: CDR1 MDHEN, CDR2 SYDVKM. The CDR3 totals 14 residues. Profiling relied on immunoSEQ multiplex PCR, and the TCRdb table lists in-frame clones only, not all of them. The sample yields over 15,000 clones, about two thirds seen once. Regarding the study as a whole: Clones of CD4+ and CD8+ blood T cells grew by week 6 at doses of 0.1 to 3.0 mg/kg. Expanded clones were, on average, more numerous in CD8+ T cells than in CD4+.

V usage is TRBV28 and J usage is TRBJ1-5; D unresolved. This clonotype originated in an adult with an advanced solid tumor such as melanoma, head and neck, liver or kidney cancer. This specimen consisted of CD4+ or CD8+ T cells sorted from blood, obtained in a trial of the OX40 agonist ivuxolimab. This CDR3 is CASSLGVGNQPQHF. CDR3 nucleotides: TGTGCCAGCAGTTTAGGGGTAGGAAATCAGCCCCAGCATTTT. The variable domain in full, completed from reference TRBV28 and TRBJ1-5, reads DVKVTQSSRYLVKRTGEKVFLECVQDMDHENMFWYRQDPGLGLRLIYFSYDVKMKEKGDIPEGYSVSREKKERFSLILESASTNQTSMYLCASSLGVGNQPQHFGDGTRLSIL.